One sample yielded the 11 T cell receptor beta chains listed below, sequenced in a study of blood T cell repertoires in COVID-19. Repertoires were generated with immunoSEQ multiplex PCR, while TCRdb's copy carries only in-frame clones and drops some. The table records roughly 79,000 clones, approximately 86% of them present only once. The specimen sequenced was peripheral blood. The receptors stem from a woman between 45 and 60 years old with acute or convalescent COVID-19.

The J gene is TRBJ1-2, the V gene TRBV3-1 (or the pseudogene TRBV3-2); D might be TRBD1 (6 bases). This CDR3 is 15 amino acids long. V lost 7 bases, J lost 1 base, and 16 bases lay in between. CDR1 is LGHDT, CDR2 YNNKEL, per germline (reference sequence). The CDR3 is CASNPGAGLNYGYTF. CDR3 bases: TGTGCCAGCAACCCAGGGGCTGGACTTAACTATGGCTACACCTTC.

The gene calls are TRBV7-2 and TRBJ1-4, with 9 bases aligning to TRBD1. Germline CDR1 is SGHTA and CDR2 is FQGNSA. This CDR3 region has 14 residues. V shed 5 bases, J shed 6 bases, and the junction held 4 bases outside the gene matches. The CDR3 nucleotides are TGTGCCAGCAGCGGGGGACAGGGCTATGAAAAACTGTTTTTT. Its translation is CASSGGQGYEKLFF.

The CDR3 bases are TGTGCCGGCCAGGGGTCTGTGTACAATGAGCAGTTCTTC. Its protein is CAGQGSVYNEQFF. The chain employs TRBV28 and TRBJ2-1; maybe TRBD1 (6 bases). V lost 11 bases, J lost 4 bases, and 15 bases lay in between. CDR1 and CDR2 (germline): MDHEN, SYDVKM. The CDR3 length is 13 residues.

This rearrangement joins TRBV6-5 to TRBJ1-1, with D uncertain. Germline-derived CDR1 and CDR2 are MNHEY and SVGAGI. The CDR3 runs to 14 residues. The V end lost 2 bases, the J end lost 3 bases, and 10 bases lay between the germline ends. CDR3 amino acids: CASSYRRVYTEAFF. As DNA, the CDR3 is TGTGCCAGCAGTTACCGCCGAGTGTACACTGAAGCTTTCTTT.

The chain links TRBV5-6 to TRBJ1-1; the D gene is possibly TRBD1 (5 bases). Trimming stripped 0 bases from V and 0 bases from J, with 12 bases between. Germline V gene lookup returns CDR1 SGHDT and CDR2 YYEEEE. The CDR3 contains 16 residues. The CDR3 sequence: CASSLVAGHMNTEAFF. CDR3 bases: TGTGCCAGCAGCTTGGTCGCAGGACATATGAACACTGAAGCTTTCTTT.

This clone was found a few times. This sequence joins TRBV20-1 and TRBJ2-5; possibly TRBD2 for D (5 bases). Germline CDR1 and CDR2: DFQATT and SNEGSKA (reference sequence). This CDR3 is built from 10 residues. The V gene lost 4 bases and the J gene lost 5 bases, with 5 bases spanning the gap. DNA of the CDR3: TGCAGTGCTACGGGGGAGACCCAGTACTTC. Its translation: CSATGETQYF.

V is TRBV5-1 and J is TRBJ1-4; a weak D match, TRBD1 (5 bases). CDR1 SGHRS and CDR2 YFSETQ come from the germline V gene. The CDR3 consists of 15 residues. V gave up 4 bases and J gave up 0 bases, with 10 bases separating them. The CDR3 region is CASSQTGATNEKLFF. CDR3 sequence (DNA): TGCGCCAGCAGCCAGACGGGGGCAACTAATGAAAAACTGTTTTTT.

The rearrangement joins TRBV9 to TRBJ2-3; possibly TRBD2 for D (5 bases). CDR1 and CDR2 from the germline V gene are SGDLS and YYNGEE. The germline V and J ends were trimmed by 3 bases and 2 bases, with 10 bases remaining between them. The CDR3 length is 14 residues. CDR3 sequence: CASSESGHTDTQYF. Here the CDR3 DNA reads TGTGCCAGCAGCGAGAGCGGCCACACAGATACGCAGTATTTT. The full variable domain, in which reference TRBV9 and TRBJ2-3 provide the parts outside the CDR3, is DSGVTQTPKHLITATGQRVTLRCSPRSGDLSVYWYQQSLDQGLQFLIQYYNGEERAKGNILERFSAQQFPDLHSELNLSSLELGDSALYFCASSESGHTDTQYFGPGTRLTVL.

This chain joins TRBV6-5 and TRBJ1-6; D might be TRBD1 (6 bases). The length of the CDR3 is 14 residues. Germline loops: CDR1 MNHEY, CDR2 SVGAGI. With 4 bases removed from V and 5 bases from J, the gap between germline ends came to 9 bases. The CDR3 nucleotides read TGTGCCAGCAGTTTCGGACAGCATAATTCACCCCTCCACTTT. Translation gives CASSFGQHNSPLHF.

This clone was seen just once. The genes are TRBV7-2 and TRBJ1-2; 7 positions match TRBD1. Germline trimming cut 1 base from V and 2 bases from J; bases unmatched to any gene: 4. CDR3 length: 15 residues. From germline, CDR1 is SGHTA and CDR2 FQGNSA. The chain's CDR3 is CASSLDPQGNYGYTF. The DNA for the CDR3 is TGTGCCAGCAGCTTAGACCCACAGGGGAACTATGGCTACACCTTC.

The chain joins TRBV18 to TRBJ1-1; D might be TRBD1 (6 bases). With 8 bases removed from V and 0 bases from J, the gap between germline ends came to 10 bases. CDR3 length: 13 residues. The germline CDR1 and CDR2 sequences are KGHSH and LQKENI. The DNA for the CDR3 is TGTGCCAGCGCGGACAGCATGAACACTGAAGCTTTCTTT. The encoded protein is CASADSMNTEAFF. Based on the CDR3 plus reference TRBV18 and TRBJ1-1, the full variable domain is NAGVMQNPRHLVRRRGQEARLRCSPMKGHSHVYWYRQLPEEGLKFMVYLQKENIIDESGMPKERFSAEFPKEGPSILRIQQVVRGDSAAYFCASADSMNTEAFFGQGTRLTVV.